This is a list of T cell receptor beta chains from one sample in a study of T cells after yellow fever vaccination. TCRdb used MiXCR to reprocess the 5' RACE reads, holding one entry per CDR3 protein. The sample has about 110,000 distinct CDR3 sequences; 8% to 9.5% are singletons. Source: CD8+ T cells sorted from PBMCs, taken 45 days after the yellow fever booster vaccination. These receptors were obtained from a man aged 25 to 40 who received the YFV17D yellow fever vaccine. CDR3s include the opening cysteine and the closing phenylalanine or tryptophan. D genes are given only for firm matches. Some rows have no size entry. The others give once, few or many, or a class for an expanded clone.

v_call,d_call,clone_size,j_call,cdr3_aa,cdr3_nt
TRBV20-1,TRBD2,-,TRBJ2-3,CSTQRTSGPRGSTDTQYF,TGCAGTACGCAAAGGACTAGCGGCCCCAGAGGGAGCACAGATACGCAGTATTTT
TRBV5-1,-,few,TRBJ2-1,CASSLPGDGQFF,TGCGCCAGCAGCTTGCCCGGGGATGGGCAGTTCTTC
TRBV6-2/TRBV6-3,-,many,TRBJ2-7,CASSYGQRLEQYF,TGTGCCAGCAGTTACGGGCAGAGACTCGAGCAGTACTTC
TRBV5-1,-,many,TRBJ2-5,CASSLAHQGQETQYF,TGCGCCAGCAGCTTGGCCCACCAGGGGCAAGAGACCCAGTACTTC
TRBV7-9,-,many,TRBJ2-1,CASGSLDEQFF,TGTGCCAGCGGGTCGCTAGATGAGCAGTTCTTC
TRBV5-1,-,many,TRBJ1-5,CASSLMSGDQPQHF,TGCGCCAGCAGCTTGATGTCAGGAGACCAGCCCCAGCATTTT
TRBV20-1,-,-,TRBJ2-1,CCARDQRRQLSYNEQFF,TGCTGTGCTAGAGATCAACGGAGGCAGCTTTCCTACAATGAGCAGTTCTTC
TRBV3-1,-,-,TRBJ2-7,CASSHSTDAIYEQYF,TGTGCCAGCAGCCACTCAACGGACGCGATCTACGAGCAGTACTTC
TRBV19,-,few,TRBJ2-7,CASRGYYEQYF,TGTGCCAGTAGAGGTTACTACGAGCAGTACTTC
TRBV12-3/TRBV12-4,TRBD1,many,TRBJ2-2,CASRSTGPGELFF,TGTGCCAGCAGATCGACAGGGCCCGGGGAGCTGTTTTTT
TRBV7-2,-,many,TRBJ2-1,CASGRASYNEQFF,TGTGCTTCGGGGCGGGCCTCCTACAATGAGCAGTTCTTC
TRBV6-1,TRBD1,-,TRBJ2-7,CAARPGGYDEQYF,TGTGCCGCTCGCCCAGGGGGCTATGACGAGCAGTACTTC
TRBV14,-,many,TRBJ2-2,CASSPFERENTGELFF,TGTGCCAGCAGCCCGTTTGAGAGAGAGAACACCGGGGAGCTGTTTTTT
TRBV9,-,many,TRBJ2-7,CASSGGNTPNYEQYF,TGTGCCAGCAGCGGAGGGAACACTCCAAATTACGAGCAGTACTTC
TRBV29-1,-,many,TRBJ2-6,CSVLVPGRPGANVLTF,TGCAGCGTTCTCGTCCCAGGGCGTCCTGGGGCCAACGTCCTGACTTTC
TRBV27,-,many,TRBJ1-2,CASSLLGEGDGYTF,TGTGCCAGCAGCCTCCTGGGTGAGGGGGATGGCTACACCTTC
TRBV25-1,-,many,TRBJ2-7,CASSPGTYEQYF,TGTGCCAGCAGTCCAGGGACCTACGAGCAGTACTTC
TRBV6-1,TRBD2,many,TRBJ2-3,CASSQTLAGVTDTQYF,TGTGCCAGCAGTCAAACACTAGCGGGGGTCACAGATACGCAGTATTTT
TRBV29-1,TRBD2,-,TRBJ2-5,CSAGLAGQGETQYF,TGCAGCGCCGGACTAGCGGGTCAGGGAGAGACCCAGTACTTC
TRBV7-2,-,few,TRBJ1-1,CASSWGYLVEGTEAFF,TGTGCCAGCAGCTGGGGCTATTTGGTGGAAGGGACTGAAGCTTTCTTT
TRBV21-1,-,many,TRBJ2-5,CASSKDQAGQETQYF,TGTGCCAGCAGCAAAGATCAAGCGGGGCAAGAGACCCAGTACTTC
TRBV27,-,many,TRBJ1-5,CASSLRSYQPQHF,TGTGCCAGCAGTCTCCGGTCATATCAGCCCCAGCATTTT